This TCR beta chain was obtained from a study of memory CD4+ T cells and cytomegalovirus serostatus. Note on this clone: Its antigen is currently unknown. The junction departs from the called germline gene at one end, perhaps through a read error.

Single viable CD3+CD4+CD8-CD45RO+ cells were sorted as the memory CD4+ T cells. General study findings and limits: The CMV-associated TCR signature appears largely within the CD4+ memory repertoire. CD4+ memory repertoires contained about two fifths of the 164 reported CMV TCRbeta sequences.

Per the authors' pipeline: Out-of-frame sequences were removed, leaving roughly 2.1 million distinct TCRbeta sequences. The assay was immunoSEQ multiplex PCR, and TCRdb's table has in-frame clones only and misses some. V and J calls plus clone size are reproduced from that table; the DNA served to infer D and trimming. The sample includes approximately 63,000 clones, around 81% seen only once; the top ten take almost 0.55%. Source material: memory CD4+ T cells from blood. The receptor was derived from an adult in good health and CMV-seronegative. Some clones in this sample may be carry-over from other donors' samples.

This CDR3 is CASSLAQGGQETQYF. DNA for the CDR3: TGTGCTAGCAGCTTAGCGCAGGGGGGGCAAGAGACCCAGTACTTC. This chain joins TRBV7-7 and TRBJ2-5; either TRBD1 or TRBD2 may supply D (7 bases each). Germline loops: CDR1 SSHAT, CDR2 FNYEAQ (reference sequence). This CDR3 has 15 amino acids.